Sequencing of this TCR beta chain was carried out in a study of T cell responses to AZD1222 COVID-19 vaccine. V shed 1 base and J shed 0 bases, with 9 bases lying between them. The germline V gene encodes CDR1 SGHRS and CDR2 YFSETQ. This CDR3 region has 15 residues. This clone was seen once. TCRdb's copy holds only in-frame clones and misses some; the assay was immunoSEQ multiplex PCR. Of 80,000 to 90,000 clones listed, approximately 90% are singletons. The chain has TRBV5-1 and TRBJ2-3; D may be TRBD2 (6 bases). The source was peripheral blood, collected on day 0 of MenACWY control vaccination. The sequence derives from an adult in good health. The CDR3 sequence is CASSLRGTSTDTQYF. The CDR3 DNA reads TGCGCCAGCAGCTTGCGGGGGACTAGCACAGATACGCAGTATTTT.